Sequencing of this T cell receptor beta chain was carried out in a study of blood T cell repertoires in COVID-19. At the level of the study: Sites across the United States, Italy and Spain contributed samples from acute and convalescent COVID-19. The analysed material was cDNA or gDNA that came from T cells, B-cell-depleted T cells, or PBMCs.

This CDR3 has 14 amino acids. Deletions cut 4 bases from V and 4 bases from J, with 14 bases between. The germline V gene has CDR1 SGHTS and CDR2 YDEGEE. Methods used by the authors: Estimation of nucleated cell counts was performed using reference gene primer amplification. Here immunoSEQ multiplex PCR was the method, and the copy in TCRdb shows in-frame clones only, minus some. That table supplies the V and J calls and clone size; D and trimming were determined from the DNA. The data hold some 47,000 clones, with around nine tenths observed a single time. The J gene is TRBJ1-2, the V gene TRBV5-8; D is undetermined. This sequence originates from a man aged 70 or older with acute or convalescent COVID-19. Sequenced sample: peripheral blood. This CDR3 is CASSNRPGIYGYTF. The CDR3 nucleotides read TGTGCCAGCAGCAATAGACCCGGGATCTATGGCTACACCTTC.